Listed below are T cell receptor beta chains from one sample, sequenced in a study of blood T cell repertoires in COVID-19. TCRdb's copy holds only in-frame clones and misses some; the assay was immunoSEQ multiplex PCR. The data contain some 270,000 clones, 80% to 90% of them singletons. Material: PBMCs or T cells enriched from blood (not recorded which). These receptor sequences come from a woman aged 25 to 45 who had recovered from COVID-19. The CDR3 runs from the conserved cysteine through the conserved F or W. D genes are given only for firm matches. Size values are once, few and many counts, or a class for expanded clones, and some rows have none.

clone size: NA; J gene: TRBJ1-2; V gene: TRBV30; D gene: TRBD1; CDR3 protein: CAWSVRPGQGMGIGYTF; CDR3 DNA: TGTGCCTGGAGTGTAAGGCCGGGACAGGGGATGGGTATAGGCTACACCTTC
clone size: NA; J gene: TRBJ1-5; V gene: TRBV28; D gene: NA; CDR3 protein: CASSFLGVNQPQHF; CDR3 DNA: TGTGCCAGCAGTTTCTTAGGGGTCAATCAGCCCCAGCATTTT
clone size: NA; J gene: TRBJ2-4; V gene: TRBV27; D gene: NA; CDR3 protein: CASSSPRLGEYIQYF; CDR3 DNA: TGTGCCAGCAGTTCTCCCCGGTTGGGAGAGTACATTCAGTACTTC
clone size: NA; J gene: TRBJ1-2; V gene: TRBV5-1; D gene: TRBD1; CDR3 protein: CASSPQGEGYTF; CDR3 DNA: TGCGCCAGCAGCCCACAGGGGGAAGGCTACACCTTC
clone size: once; J gene: TRBJ1-5; V gene: TRBV6-5; D gene: NA; CDR3 protein: CASSSVQGGQPQHF; CDR3 DNA: TGTGCCAGCAGCTCCGTTCAGGGCGGTCAGCCCCAGCATTTT
clone size: NA; J gene: TRBJ2-7; V gene: TRBV12-3/TRBV12-4; D gene: NA; CDR3 protein: CASSSGAAYEQYF; CDR3 DNA: TGTGCCAGCAGTTCGGGAGCGGCCTACGAGCAGTACTTC
clone size: NA; J gene: TRBJ2-7; V gene: TRBV28; D gene: NA; CDR3 protein: CASSPLTRTPSYEQYF; CDR3 DNA: TGTGCCAGCAGTCCACTGACCCGGACACCTTCCTACGAGCAGTACTTC
clone size: NA; J gene: TRBJ2-3; V gene: TRBV7-3; D gene: TRBD2; CDR3 protein: CASSLTGRTSGRADTQYF; CDR3 DNA: TGTGCCAGCAGCTTAACGGGCCGGACTAGCGGGAGGGCAGATACGCAGTATTTT
clone size: NA; J gene: TRBJ2-7; V gene: TRBV6-6; D gene: TRBD2; CDR3 protein: CASSRLGWTSAYEQYF; CDR3 DNA: TGTGCCAGCAGTCGACTAGGGTGGACTAGCGCTTACGAGCAGTACTTC
clone size: NA; J gene: TRBJ1-2; V gene: TRBV27; D gene: NA; CDR3 protein: CASSLFVTGIPRYYGYTF; CDR3 DNA: TGTGCCAGCAGTTTATTCGTGACAGGTATTCCTCGTTACTATGGCTACACCTTC
clone size: once; J gene: TRBJ1-4; V gene: TRBV7-6; D gene: TRBD1; CDR3 protein: CASSFRTGGSEKLFF; CDR3 DNA: TGTGCCAGCAGCTTCCGAACAGGGGGCAGTGAAAAACTGTTTTTT
clone size: NA; J gene: TRBJ1-5; V gene: TRBV19; D gene: NA; CDR3 protein: CASSHPGVILAQHF; CDR3 DNA: TGTGCCAGTAGTCATCCGGGGGTCATTTTAGCCCAGCATTTT
clone size: NA; J gene: TRBJ1-2; V gene: TRBV9; D gene: TRBD1; CDR3 protein: CASRGQGAEYGYTF; CDR3 DNA: TGTGCCAGCAGGGGACAGGGCGCGGAATATGGCTACACCTTC
clone size: NA; J gene: TRBJ1-1; V gene: TRBV19; D gene: NA; CDR3 protein: CASSITSSRNTEAFF; CDR3 DNA: TGTGCCAGCTCCATTACCTCTTCTAGGAACACTGAAGCTTTCTTT
clone size: NA; J gene: TRBJ2-1; V gene: TRBV21-1; D gene: NA; CDR3 protein: CASRGRNEQFF; CDR3 DNA: TGTGCCAGCAGGGGGCGAAATGAGCAGTTCTTC
clone size: NA; J gene: TRBJ1-3; V gene: TRBV3-1/TRBV3-2; D gene: NA; CDR3 protein: CASSQGQGISGNTIYF; CDR3 DNA: TGTGCCAGCAGCCAAGGCCAGGGAATCTCTGGAAACACCATATATTTT
clone size: NA; J gene: TRBJ2-1; V gene: TRBV9; D gene: TRBD1; CDR3 protein: CASSVGGQGANEQFF; CDR3 DNA: TGTGCCAGCAGCGTAGGGGGACAGGGGGCGAATGAGCAGTTCTTC
clone size: NA; J gene: TRBJ1-4; V gene: TRBV30; D gene: NA; CDR3 protein: CAWTNTGGVPEKLFF; CDR3 DNA: TGTGCCTGGACCAACACGGGGGGGGTCCCTGAAAAACTGTTTTTT
clone size: NA; J gene: TRBJ1-5; V gene: TRBV23-1; D gene: TRBD1; CDR3 protein: CASSPRQGNQPQHF; CDR3 DNA: TGCGCCAGCAGTCCTCGACAGGGGAATCAGCCCCAGCATTTT
clone size: NA; J gene: TRBJ2-1; V gene: TRBV2; D gene: NA; CDR3 protein: CASSEGLINEQFF; CDR3 DNA: TGTGCCAGCAGTGAAGGGCTGATTAATGAGCAGTTCTTC
clone size: NA; J gene: TRBJ2-6; V gene: TRBV19; D gene: TRBD1; CDR3 protein: CASSDRGHSGANVLTF; CDR3 DNA: TGTGCCAGTAGTGACAGGGGCCACTCTGGGGCCAACGTCCTGACTTTC
clone size: NA; J gene: TRBJ2-1; V gene: TRBV28; D gene: TRBD2; CDR3 protein: CASSFKGLAANEQFF; CDR3 DNA: TGTGCCAGCAGCTTTAAGGGGCTAGCGGCCAATGAGCAGTTCTTC
clone size: NA; J gene: TRBJ2-7; V gene: TRBV28; D gene: TRBD1; CDR3 protein: CASSLQGAGGEQYF; CDR3 DNA: TGTGCCAGCAGTTTGCAGGGGGCAGGAGGCGAGCAGTACTTC
clone size: NA; J gene: TRBJ1-6; V gene: TRBV6-5; D gene: NA; CDR3 protein: CASRPQGYNSPLHF; CDR3 DNA: TGTGCCAGCAGACCACAGGGCTATAATTCACCCCTCCACTTT
clone size: NA; J gene: TRBJ1-1; V gene: TRBV3-1/TRBV3-2; D gene: NA; CDR3 protein: CASSQDKGDRVPEAFF; CDR3 DNA: TGTGCCAGCAGCCAAGATAAGGGGGATCGGGTACCTGAAGCTTTCTTT
clone size: NA; J gene: TRBJ2-1; V gene: TRBV21-1; D gene: NA; CDR3 protein: CARNLSEALCNEQFF; CDR3 DNA: TGTGCCAGGAACCTATCAGAGGCTCTGTGTAATGAGCAGTTCTTC
clone size: few; J gene: TRBJ1-1; V gene: TRBV30; D gene: NA; CDR3 protein: CAWSAPGLLNTEAFF; CDR3 DNA: TGTGCCTGGAGCGCCCCGGGACTTCTGAACACTGAAGCTTTCTTT
clone size: few; J gene: TRBJ1-6; V gene: TRBV6-6; D gene: NA; CDR3 protein: CASRETNSPLHF; CDR3 DNA: TGTGCCAGCAGAGAAACAAATTCACCCCTCCACTTT
clone size: NA; J gene: TRBJ1-2; V gene: TRBV6-5; D gene: NA; CDR3 protein: CASSSPSQGKPYGYTF; CDR3 DNA: TGTGCCAGCAGTTCCCCATCACAGGGTAAACCCTATGGCTACACCTTC
clone size: NA; J gene: TRBJ1-4; V gene: TRBV25-1; D gene: TRBD1; CDR3 protein: CASHRMGDSNEKLFF; CDR3 DNA: TGTGCCAGCCATCGAATGGGGGACAGTAATGAAAAACTGTTTTTT
clone size: once; J gene: TRBJ2-1; V gene: TRBV7-9; D gene: TRBD2; CDR3 protein: CASSLAKLAGSYNEQFF; CDR3 DNA: TGTGCCAGCAGCTTAGCCAAACTAGCGGGATCCTACAATGAGCAGTTCTTC
clone size: NA; J gene: TRBJ1-6; V gene: TRBV23-1; D gene: NA; CDR3 protein: CATLEKSGTKKISSYNSPLHF; CDR3 DNA: TGCGCCACCCTAGAGAAGTCCGGGACAAAAAAGATTAGCTCCTATAATTCACCCCTCCACTTT
clone size: NA; J gene: TRBJ1-2; V gene: TRBV30; D gene: NA; CDR3 protein: CAWIDSGYGYTF; CDR3 DNA: TGTGCCTGGATTGACTCTGGTTATGGCTACACCTTC
clone size: few; J gene: TRBJ1-5; V gene: TRBV7-2; D gene: NA; CDR3 protein: CASSSGSGERQPQHF; CDR3 DNA: TGTGCCAGCAGCTCTGGTTCGGGGGAGAGGCAGCCCCAGCATTTT
clone size: NA; J gene: TRBJ2-7; V gene: TRBV27; D gene: NA; CDR3 protein: CASTPSTPPYEQYF; CDR3 DNA: TGTGCCAGCACCCCCTCTACGCCTCCCTACGAGCAGTACTTC
clone size: NA; J gene: TRBJ2-7; V gene: TRBV10-2; D gene: TRBD2; CDR3 protein: CASTPSGRAEQYF; CDR3 DNA: TGCGCCAGCACTCCTAGCGGGAGAGCCGAGCAGTACTTC
clone size: once; J gene: TRBJ1-1; V gene: TRBV13; D gene: NA; CDR3 protein: CASSLQGHQKAFF; CDR3 DNA: TGTGCCAGCAGCTTACAGGGACACCAAAAAGCTTTCTTT
clone size: NA; J gene: TRBJ1-1; V gene: TRBV27; D gene: NA; CDR3 protein: CATWAPNTEAFF; CDR3 DNA: TGTGCCACGTGGGCCCCGAACACTGAAGCTTTCTTT
clone size: NA; J gene: TRBJ1-5; V gene: TRBV23-1; D gene: TRBD1; CDR3 protein: CASSQSWDYGDRGDQPQHF; CDR3 DNA: TGCGCCAGCAGTCAATCCTGGGACTACGGGGACAGGGGTGATCAGCCCCAGCATTTT
clone size: NA; J gene: TRBJ2-7; V gene: TRBV27; D gene: TRBD2; CDR3 protein: CASSLLAGGGSYEQYF; CDR3 DNA: TGTGCCAGCAGTTTATTGGCGGGAGGGGGCTCCTACGAGCAGTACTTC
clone size: NA; J gene: TRBJ1-2; V gene: TRBV30; D gene: NA; CDR3 protein: CASDKNYGYTF; CDR3 DNA: TGTGCCTCCGACAAGAACTATGGCTACACCTTC
clone size: NA; J gene: TRBJ1-1; V gene: TRBV28; D gene: TRBD1; CDR3 protein: CASSLPGQGQTEAFF; CDR3 DNA: TGTGCCAGCAGTTTACCCGGACAGGGGCAAACTGAAGCTTTCTTT
clone size: NA; J gene: TRBJ2-7; V gene: TRBV10-2; D gene: TRBD1; CDR3 protein: CASSEMGQGNKQYF; CDR3 DNA: TGCGCCAGCAGTGAGATGGGACAGGGGAACAAGCAGTACTTC
clone size: once; J gene: TRBJ1-2; V gene: TRBV9; D gene: NA; CDR3 protein: CASSVGPTDSSPSGYTF; CDR3 DNA: TGTGCCAGCAGCGTAGGACCCACCGACAGTTCCCCCTCTGGCTACACCTTC
clone size: NA; J gene: TRBJ2-7; V gene: TRBV6-5; D gene: TRBD2; CDR3 protein: CASSYSSLAGNYEQYF; CDR3 DNA: TGTGCCAGCAGTTACTCTTCCCTAGCGGGGAACTACGAGCAGTACTTC
clone size: NA; J gene: TRBJ2-5; V gene: TRBV2; D gene: NA; CDR3 protein: CASSEKRAAQETQYF; CDR3 DNA: TGTGCCAGCAGTGAAAAGCGGGCAGCCCAAGAGACCCAGTACTTC
clone size: NA; J gene: TRBJ1-5; V gene: TRBV29-1; D gene: NA; CDR3 protein: CSARGRAQGPQHF; CDR3 DNA: TGCAGCGCCCGAGGCAGGGCTCAGGGGCCCCAGCATTTT
clone size: NA; J gene: TRBJ1-1; V gene: TRBV10-1; D gene: TRBD1; CDR3 protein: CASSGRASRSGGTEAFF; CDR3 DNA: TGCGCCAGCAGTGGTCGGGCGAGCAGGTCAGGGGGCACTGAAGCTTTCTTT
clone size: once; J gene: TRBJ1-1; V gene: TRBV19; D gene: TRBD1; CDR3 protein: CASSIAEGAGEAFF; CDR3 DNA: TGTGCCAGTAGTATAGCAGAGGGGGCGGGTGAAGCTTTCTTT
clone size: NA; J gene: TRBJ2-5; V gene: TRBV4-2; D gene: NA; CDR3 protein: CASSQDPFRAAYQETQYF; CDR3 DNA: TGTGCCAGCAGCCAAGACCCTTTCCGAGCGGCGTACCAAGAGACCCAGTACTTC
clone size: NA; J gene: TRBJ2-7; V gene: TRBV27; D gene: TRBD2; CDR3 protein: CASSLILPGGPHEQYF; CDR3 DNA: TGTGCCAGCAGTTTGATTCTACCGGGAGGGCCCCACGAGCAGTACTTC
clone size: NA; J gene: TRBJ1-1; V gene: TRBV5-1; D gene: NA; CDR3 protein: CASSATGPEAFF; CDR3 DNA: TGCGCCAGCAGCGCGACAGGTCCTGAAGCTTTCTTT
clone size: NA; J gene: TRBJ2-6; V gene: TRBV5-1; D gene: NA; CDR3 protein: CASSLAQGTGANVLTF; CDR3 DNA: TGCGCCAGCAGCTTGGCTCAGGGAACTGGGGCCAACGTCCTGACTTTC
clone size: NA; J gene: TRBJ2-2; V gene: TRBV19; D gene: NA; CDR3 protein: CASSITSPGGELFF; CDR3 DNA: TGTGCCAGTAGTATAACCTCCCCGGGTGGGGAGCTGTTTTTT
clone size: NA; J gene: TRBJ1-2; V gene: TRBV5-4; D gene: TRBD1; CDR3 protein: CASSLGGTGGYTF; CDR3 DNA: TGTGCCAGCAGCTTGGGGGGGACAGGTGGCTACACCTTC